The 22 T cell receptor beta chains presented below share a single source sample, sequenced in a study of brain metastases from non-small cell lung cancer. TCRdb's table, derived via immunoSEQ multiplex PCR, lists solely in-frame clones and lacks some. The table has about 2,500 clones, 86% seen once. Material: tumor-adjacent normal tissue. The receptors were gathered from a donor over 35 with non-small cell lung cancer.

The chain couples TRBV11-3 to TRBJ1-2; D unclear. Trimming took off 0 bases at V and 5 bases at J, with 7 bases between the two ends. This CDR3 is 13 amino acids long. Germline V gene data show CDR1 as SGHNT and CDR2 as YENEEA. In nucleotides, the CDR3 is TGTGCCAGCAGCTTAGAGGGCAGATATGGCTACACCTTC. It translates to CASSLEGRYGYTF.

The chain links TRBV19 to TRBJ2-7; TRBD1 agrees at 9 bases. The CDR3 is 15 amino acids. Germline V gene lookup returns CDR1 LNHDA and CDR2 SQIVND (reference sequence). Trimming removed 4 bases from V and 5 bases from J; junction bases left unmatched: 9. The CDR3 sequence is CASSTLGTGRDEQYF. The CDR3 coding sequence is TGTGCCAGTAGTACCCTCGGGACAGGGAGGGACGAGCAGTACTTC.

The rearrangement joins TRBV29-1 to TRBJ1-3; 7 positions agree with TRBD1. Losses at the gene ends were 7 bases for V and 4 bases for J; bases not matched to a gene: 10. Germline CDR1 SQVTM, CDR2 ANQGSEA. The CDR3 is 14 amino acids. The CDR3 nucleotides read TGCAGCGCAATACAGGGGATGGGGGGAAACACCATATATTTT. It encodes CSAIQGMGGNTIYF.

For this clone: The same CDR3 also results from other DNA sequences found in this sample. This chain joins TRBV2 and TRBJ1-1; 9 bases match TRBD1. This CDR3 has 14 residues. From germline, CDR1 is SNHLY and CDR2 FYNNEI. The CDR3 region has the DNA TGTGCTAGTACATTAGGACAGGGGAGCACTGAAGCTTTCTTT. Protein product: CASTLGQGSTEAFF.

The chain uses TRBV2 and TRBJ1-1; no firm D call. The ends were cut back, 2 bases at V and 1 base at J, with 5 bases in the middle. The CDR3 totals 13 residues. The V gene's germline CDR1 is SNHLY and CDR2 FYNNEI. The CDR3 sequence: CASSERPNTEAFF. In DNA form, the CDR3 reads TGTGCCAGCAGTGAAAGGCCGAACACTGAAGCTTTCTTT.

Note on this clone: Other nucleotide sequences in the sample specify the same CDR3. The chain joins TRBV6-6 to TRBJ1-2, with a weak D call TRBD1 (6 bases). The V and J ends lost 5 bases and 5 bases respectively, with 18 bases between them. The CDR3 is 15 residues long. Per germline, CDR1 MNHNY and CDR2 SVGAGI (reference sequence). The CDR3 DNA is TGTGCCAGCAGTCCTACCGGGACATACCTTTATGGCTACACCTTC. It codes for CASSPTGTYLYGYTF.

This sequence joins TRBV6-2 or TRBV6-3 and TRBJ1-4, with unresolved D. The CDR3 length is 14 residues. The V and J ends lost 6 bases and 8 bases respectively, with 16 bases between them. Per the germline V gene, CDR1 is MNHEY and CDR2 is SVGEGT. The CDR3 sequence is CASSQHPEGEKLFF. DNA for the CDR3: TGTGCCAGCAGCCAACACCCCGAGGGCGAAAAACTGTTTTTT.

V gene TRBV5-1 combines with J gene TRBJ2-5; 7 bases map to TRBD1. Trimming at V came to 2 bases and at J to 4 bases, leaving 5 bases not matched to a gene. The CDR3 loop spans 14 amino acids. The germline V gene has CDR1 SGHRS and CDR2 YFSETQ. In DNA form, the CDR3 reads TGCGCCAGCAGCTTTCAGGGGGAAGGAGAGACCCAGTACTTC. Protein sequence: CASSFQGEGETQYF.

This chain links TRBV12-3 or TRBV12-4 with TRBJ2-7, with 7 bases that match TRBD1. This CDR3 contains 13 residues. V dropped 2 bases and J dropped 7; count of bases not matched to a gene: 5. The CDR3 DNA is TGTGCCAGCAGTTTAAGAAGGGGGCGAGAGCAGTACTTC. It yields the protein CASSLRRGREQYF.

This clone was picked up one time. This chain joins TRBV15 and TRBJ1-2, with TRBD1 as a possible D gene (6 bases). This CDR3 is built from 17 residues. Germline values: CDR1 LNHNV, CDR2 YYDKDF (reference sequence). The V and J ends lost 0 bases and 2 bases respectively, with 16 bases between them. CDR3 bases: TGTGCCACCAGCAGAGATTCGGTCCCGGGGGCAAACTATGGCTACACCTTC. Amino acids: CATSRDSVPGANYGYTF.

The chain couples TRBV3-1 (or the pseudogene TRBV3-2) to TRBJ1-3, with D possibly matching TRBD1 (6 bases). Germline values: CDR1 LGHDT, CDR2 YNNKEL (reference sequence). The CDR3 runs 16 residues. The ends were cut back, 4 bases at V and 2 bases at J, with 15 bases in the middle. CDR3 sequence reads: CASSLLSGATGNTIYF. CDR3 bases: TGTGCCAGCAGCCTTCTTTCAGGGGCAACTGGAAACACCATATATTTT.

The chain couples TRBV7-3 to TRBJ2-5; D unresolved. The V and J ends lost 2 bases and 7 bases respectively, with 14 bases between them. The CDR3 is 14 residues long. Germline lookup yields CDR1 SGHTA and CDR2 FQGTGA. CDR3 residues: CASSLDTASGTQYF. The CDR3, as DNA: TGTGCCAGCAGCTTAGATACCGCTTCGGGGACCCAGTACTTC.

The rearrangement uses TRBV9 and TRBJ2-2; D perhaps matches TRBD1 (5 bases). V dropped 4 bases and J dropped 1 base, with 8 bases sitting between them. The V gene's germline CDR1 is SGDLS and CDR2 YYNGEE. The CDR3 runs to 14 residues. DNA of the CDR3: TGTGCCAGCAGCATTCAGGGGAACACCGGGGAGCTGTTTTTT. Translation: CASSIQGNTGELFF.

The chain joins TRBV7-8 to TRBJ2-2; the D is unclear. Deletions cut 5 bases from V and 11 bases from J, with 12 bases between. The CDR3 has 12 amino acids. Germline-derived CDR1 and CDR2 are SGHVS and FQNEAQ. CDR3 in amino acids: CASSLRVGELFF. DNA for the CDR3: TGTGCCAGCAGCCTAAGAGTGGGCGAGCTGTTTTTT.

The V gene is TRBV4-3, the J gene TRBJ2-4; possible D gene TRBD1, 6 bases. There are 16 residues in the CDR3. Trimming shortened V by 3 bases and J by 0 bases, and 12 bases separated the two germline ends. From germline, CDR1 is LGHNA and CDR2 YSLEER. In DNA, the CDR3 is TGCGCCAGCAGCCAGGGCCACAGGGTAGCCAAAAACATTCAGTACTTC. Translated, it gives CASSQGHRVAKNIQYF.

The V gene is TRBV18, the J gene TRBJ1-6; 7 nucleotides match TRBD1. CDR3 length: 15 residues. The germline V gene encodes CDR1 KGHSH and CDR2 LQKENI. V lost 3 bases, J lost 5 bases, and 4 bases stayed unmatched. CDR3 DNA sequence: TGTGCCAGCTCACCGGGACAGATAAATAATTCACCCCTCCACTTT. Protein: CASSPGQINNSPLHF.

The CDR3 reads CAALGLAGGLEVNEQFF. The CDR3 DNA sequence: TGTGCCGCCCTGGGGCTAGCGGGGGGCCTCGAGGTCAATGAGCAGTTCTTC. The chain recombines TRBV10-3 with TRBJ2-1; TRBD2 aligns across 11 bases. J gave up 6 bases and V 11 bases, and 18 bases lay outside the gene matches. Germline CDR1 and CDR2: ENHRY and SYGVKD. The CDR3 covers 17 residues.

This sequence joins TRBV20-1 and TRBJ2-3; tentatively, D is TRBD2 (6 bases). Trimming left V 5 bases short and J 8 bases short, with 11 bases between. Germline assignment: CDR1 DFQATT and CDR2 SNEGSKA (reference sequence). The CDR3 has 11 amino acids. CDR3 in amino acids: CSALDYGTQYF. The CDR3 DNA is TGCAGTGCTCTGGACTATGGTACGCAGTATTTT.

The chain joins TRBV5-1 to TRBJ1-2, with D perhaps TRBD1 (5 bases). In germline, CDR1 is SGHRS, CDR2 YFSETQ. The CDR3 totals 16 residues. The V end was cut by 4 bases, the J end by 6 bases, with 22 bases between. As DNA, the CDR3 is TGCGCCAGCAGCCGGCTTGGAGCTCCAGGGATCGATGGCTACACCTTC. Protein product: CASSRLGAPGIDGYTF.

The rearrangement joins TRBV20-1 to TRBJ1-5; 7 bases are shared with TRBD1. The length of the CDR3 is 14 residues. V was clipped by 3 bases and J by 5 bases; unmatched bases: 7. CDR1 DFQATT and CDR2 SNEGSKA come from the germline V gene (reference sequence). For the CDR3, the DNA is TGCAGTGCTAGTAGACAGGGAGGAGATCAGCCCCAGCATTTT. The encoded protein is CSASRQGGDQPQHF.

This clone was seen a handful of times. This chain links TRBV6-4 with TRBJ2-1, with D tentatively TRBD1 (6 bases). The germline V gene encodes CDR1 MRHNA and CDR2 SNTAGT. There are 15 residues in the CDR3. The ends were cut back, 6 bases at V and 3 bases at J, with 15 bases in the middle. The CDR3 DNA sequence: TGTGCCAGCAGGTACAGGGAGCGGAGCTACAATGAGCAGTTCTTC. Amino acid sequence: CASRYRERSYNEQFF.

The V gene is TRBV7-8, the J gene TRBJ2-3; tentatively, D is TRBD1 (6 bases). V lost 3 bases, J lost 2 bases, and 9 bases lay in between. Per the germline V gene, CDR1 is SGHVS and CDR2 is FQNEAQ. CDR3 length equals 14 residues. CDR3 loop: CASSFRQATDTQYF. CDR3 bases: TGTGCCAGCAGCTTTCGACAGGCCACAGATACGCAGTATTTT.